The following is a T cell receptor beta chain sequence with its context. Its antigen is not yet known. No qualities accompany the bases; no much larger clone lies one base away. The library was generated by the immunoSEQ multiplex PCR assay. The hsTCRB Kit was used according to the manufacturer's protocol to amplify rearranged TCR beta chain sequences. An Illumina MiSeq was used to sequence the TCRB libraries. In the source study's methods: The kit vendor's proprietary platform handled demultiplexing, trimming and gene mapping. The table was pulled from immuneACCESS by TCRdb, which kept in-frame rearrangements only. Such tables lose some clones; where checked, under half of the loss comes from unresolved V genes, and the rest has no known cause. V, J and clone size derive from that table, while D and trimming were established from the DNA sequence. The sample includes tens of thousands of clones, with about 85% observed a single time. Together, the top ten hold about 4% of the sample.

The time point label of this sample denotes: week 35, safety follow-up. A 20-mer mutant IDH1 peptide at 300 micrograms in Montanide made up each vaccine dose, which was injected subcutaneously together with topical imiquimod. Patients received eight vaccinations in weeks 1, 3, 5, 7, 11, 15, 19 and 23, corresponding to visits V03 through V10. Donors had newly diagnosed WHO grade 3 or 4 IDH1-mutant astrocytomas with loss of nuclear ATRX. The samples were drawn from NOA16, a multicentre, single-arm, open-label phase I trial in Germany that tested a mutant IDH1 peptide vaccine in humans for the first time. Genomic DNA for TCRB sequencing was isolated from EDTA blood with the DNeasy Blood and Tissue Kit. The data derive from a study of a mutant IDH1 vaccine in newly diagnosed glioma (dated by TCRdb to the early 2020s). In terms of the full investigation: Vaccination began 4-6 weeks after radiotherapy alone, or alongside temozolomide cycles in the chemotherapy-containing groups. Of the approximately 35 treated patients, approximately 62% were male and 37.5% were female, and a mean age of roughly 41 years was recorded. Prior to enrollment, standard therapy consisting of radiotherapy alone, temozolomide alone, or radiochemotherapy with temozolomide had been administered to patients, with the combination being received by most patients. The week-35 safety follow-up took place at visit V12, and the week-47 end of study took place at visit V13. Peripheral blood was drawn at six visits: V03 (baseline), V05, V07, V10, V12 and V13. Longitudinal TCRB deep sequencing was performed for 25 to 30 treated patients wherever samples were available for exploratory analyses.

The study at large found these results: Across multiple MHC alleles, vaccine-induced immune responses were seen in just over 90% of patients. According to the authors, sample limitations meant that analyses of patient blood samples could not be reproduced. Changes in the top peripheral T cell clonotypes picked up by TCRB sequencing did not appear to be linked to pseudoprogression. PBMC samples for TCRB deep sequencing were selected based on availability.

As encoded in the germline V gene, CDR1 is KGHSH while CDR2 is LQKENI. Trimming takes 2 bases from V and 0 bases from J, and the germline ends sit 20 bases apart. Inclusive of the bounding cysteine and phenylalanine, the CDR3 is 19 residues long. This entry keeps only the CDR3 DNA: 57 bases, framed from base 1. Sequencing was performed on PBMCs, taken from a glioma patient whose treatment included an IDH1 peptide vaccine. This receptor was obtained from a man between 25 and 39 years old with glioma. The receptor chain draws on TRBV18 and TRBJ1-3; the D segment could be TRBD1, given 5 matching bases. DNA sequence: TGTGCCAGCTCACCAGGGGGTTGGCGGGGACCAAACTCTGGAAACACCATATATTTT. It specifies CASSPGGWRGPNSGNTIYF.